What follows is one T cell receptor beta chain and its context. Authors' processing steps: Using reference gene primer amplification, nucleated cell counts were estimated. Sequencing used immunoSEQ multiplex PCR; TCRdb keeps in-frame clones, though not all of them. V and J calls and clone size are as listed in that table; D and trimming were resolved from the DNA. The repertoire holds tens of thousands of clones, roughly 88% seen once, with approximately 30% in the top ten. This specimen comes from a study of blood T cell repertoires in COVID-19. Study details: Acute-phase and convalescent COVID-19 samples originated in the United States, Italy and Spain.

The V gene's germline CDR1 is DFQATT and CDR2 SNEGSKA (reference sequence). The V gene end was trimmed by 3 bases and the J gene end by 8 bases; junction bases not matched to a gene: 10. The CDR3 is 14 amino acids. V usage is TRBV20-1 and J usage is TRBJ1-2; TRBD1 matches at 9 bases. This TCR derives from a man aged 45-65 years with acute or convalescent COVID-19. Sequences were obtained from peripheral blood. CDR3 sequence (DNA): TGCAGTGCTAGTCTACAGGGGGCGTCGGGCGGCTACACCTTC. It is translated as CSASLQGASGGYTF.